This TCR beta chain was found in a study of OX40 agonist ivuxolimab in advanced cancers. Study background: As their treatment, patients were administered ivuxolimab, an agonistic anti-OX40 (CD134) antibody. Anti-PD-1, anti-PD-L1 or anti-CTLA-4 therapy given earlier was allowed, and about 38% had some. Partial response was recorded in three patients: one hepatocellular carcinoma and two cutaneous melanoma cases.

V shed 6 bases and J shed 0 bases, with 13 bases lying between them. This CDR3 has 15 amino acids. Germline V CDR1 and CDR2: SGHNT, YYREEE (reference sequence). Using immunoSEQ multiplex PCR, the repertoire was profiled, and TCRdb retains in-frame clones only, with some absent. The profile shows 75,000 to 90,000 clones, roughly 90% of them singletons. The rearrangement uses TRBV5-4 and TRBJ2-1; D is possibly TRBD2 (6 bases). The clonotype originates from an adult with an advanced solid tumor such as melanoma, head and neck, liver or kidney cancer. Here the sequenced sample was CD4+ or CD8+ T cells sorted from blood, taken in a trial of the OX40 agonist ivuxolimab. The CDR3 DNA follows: TGTGCCAGCAAACGGGACTGGGGCTCCTACAATGAGCAGTTCTTC. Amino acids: CASKRDWGSYNEQFF.